This T cell receptor (beta chain) was found in a study of molecular identifiers for immune sequencing clone quantification. This clonotype appeared a few times. CDR3 length equals 15 residues. V was clipped by 2 bases and J by 0 bases, with 8 bases between them. Germline V CDR1 and CDR2: LNHNV, YYDKDF (reference sequence). As CD8+CD4-CCR7+CD45RA+ cells, naive CD8 T cells were sorted. TCRdb independently ran MiXCR on the PCR reads; one entry per CDR3 protein. The table has approximately 590,000 distinct CDR3 sequences, 25% seen once; the top ten hold around 0.78%. Material for sequencing was naive CD8+ T cells from blood, with Jurkat cell RNA spiked in. Subset meaning: FACS-sorted CD8+CD4-CCR7+CD45RA+ naive T cells. The origin of this receptor is a human donor in good health. Some libraries in this study had Jurkat cell RNA spiked in. This sequence joins TRBV15 and TRBJ1-5; D not resolved. As DNA, the CDR3 is TGTGCCACCAGCAGATCCACTTATAGCAATCAGCCCCAGCATTTT. Amino acid sequence: CATSRSTYSNQPQHF.